The 21 T cell receptor beta chains below come from one sample, sequenced in a study of T cells in Graves' hyperthyroidism and ophthalmopathy. TCR beta CDR3 regions were amplified from RNA transcripts. HTBI primers were the set used in a first-round RT-PCR of the TCR CDR3. TCRdb reanalysed the multiplex PCR reads using MiXCR and keeps one entry per CDR3 protein. The sample consists of about 570,000 distinct CDR3 sequences, around 42% of them appearing once. Material: peripheral blood or thyroid tissue (not recorded which). Every receptor here comes from an adult woman with Graves' disease, either hyperthyroidism or ophthalmopathy (not recorded which).

The chain employs TRBV29-1 and TRBJ1-4; D unclear. Trimming took off 5 bases at V and 2 bases at J, with 18 bases between the two ends. Germline CDR1 and CDR2: SQVTM and ANQGSEA. This CDR3 spans 16 amino acids. The CDR3 DNA sequence: TGCAGCGTTCCCACTTGGACGGGTGGCACTAATGAAAAACTGTTTTTT. Its protein is CSVPTWTGGTNEKLFF.

As for this clonotype: This may stem from a read error, because a much larger clone lies one nucleotide away. This chain connects TRBV5-1 to TRBJ2-5; D is perhaps TRBD1 or TRBD2 (5 bases each). Germline loops: CDR1 SGHRS, CDR2 YFSETQ. The CDR3 runs 15 residues. The chain's CDR3 is CASSNPGTTQVTQYF. In DNA, the CDR3 is TGCGCCAGCAGCAACCCCGGGACCACTCAAGTGACCCAGTACTTC.

The genes are TRBV29-1 and TRBJ1-3, with D tentatively TRBD1 (6 bases). There are 12 residues in the CDR3. Germline CDR1 reads SQVTM; CDR2 reads ANQGSEA. Trimming took off 5 bases at V and 3 bases at J, with 8 bases between the two ends. CDR3 nucleotides: TGCAGCGTTTACAGGGATGGAAACACCATATATTTT. As protein: CSVYRDGNTIYF.

This clonotype has a count of ten or more. The rearrangement uses TRBV13 and TRBJ2-7; 10 bases map to TRBD2. J was trimmed by 1 base and V by 4 bases; bases with no gene match: 13. There are 18 residues in the CDR3. CDR1 and CDR2 (germline): PRHDT, FYEKMQ (reference sequence). The CDR3 loop is CASSSEGLAGASSYEQYF. The CDR3 DNA reads as TGTGCCAGCAGCTCCGAGGGCCTAGCGGGAGCCAGTTCCTACGAGCAGTACTTC.

V is TRBV20-1 and J is TRBJ1-6; no definite D call. Germline V gene data show CDR1 as DFQATT and CDR2 as SNEGSKA (reference sequence). Trimming left V 1 base short and J 7 bases short, with 17 bases between. The CDR3 contains 16 residues. CDR3 sequence reads: CSARGGSFRGNSPLHF. CDR3 bases: TGCAGTGCTAGAGGCGGGAGTTTCCGAGGGAATTCACCCCTCCACTTT.

This rearrangement joins TRBV6-1 to TRBJ2-5; 10 nucleotides align to TRBD1. The CDR3 contains 15 residues. The J segment lost 5 bases and the V segment lost 7 bases, leaving 10 bases of the junction unmatched. Germline assignment: CDR1 MNHNS and CDR2 SASEGT. The CDR3 is CASNTGTGVRETQYF. CDR3 bases: TGTGCCAGCAACACGGGGACAGGGGTTCGGGAGACCCAGTACTTC.

The genes are TRBV10-3 and TRBJ2-7; D gene unclear. This CDR3 has 15 amino acids. The germline V and J ends were trimmed by 4 bases and 7 bases, with 20 bases remaining between them. CDR1 is ENHRY, CDR2 SYGVKD, per germline. The CDR3 is CAISGSDRGYGEQYF. The CDR3 DNA is TGTGCCATCAGTGGGTCGGACCGAGGTTACGGGGAGCAGTACTTC.

This clonotype was seen repeatedly, ten times or more. The chain recombines TRBV6-5 with TRBJ1-1; TRBD1 is a possible D gene (6 bases). Trimming pared 6 bases from V and 5 bases from J, leaving 19 bases between. Germline loops: CDR1 MNHEY, CDR2 SVGAGI. The CDR3 is 15 amino acids. Here the CDR3 DNA reads TGTGCCAGCAGACACGCCGACAGGCGCGGGACTGAAGCTTTCTTT. Its translation is CASRHADRRGTEAFF.

This clonotype was counted only a few times. The chain joins TRBV24-1 to TRBJ2-5, with TRBD1 as a possible D gene (5 bases). CDR1 is KGHDR and CDR2 is SFDVKD in the germline V gene. This CDR3 is 13 amino acids long. V lost 5 bases and J lost 4, with 10 bases in between. In DNA, the CDR3 is TGTGCCACCAGTGTGCAGGGCCGAGAGACCCAGTACTTC. Protein product: CATSVQGRETQYF.

The chain couples TRBV24-1 to TRBJ2-5; D is unresolved. The CDR3 consists of 13 residues. V shed 9 bases and J shed 2 bases, with 12 bases lying between them. Germline CDR1 reads KGHDR; CDR2 reads SFDVKD. The CDR3 spells CATRRPEQETQYF. CDR3 in DNA: TGTGCCACCCGCCGGCCGGAACAAGAGACCCAGTACTTC.

The gene calls are TRBV11-2 and TRBJ1-6; D remains unclear. The germline V and J ends were trimmed by 5 bases and 7 bases, with 12 bases remaining between them. The germline gives CDR1 SGHAT, CDR2 FQNNGV. CDR3 length: 14 residues. This chain's CDR3 is CASSVLQANSPLHF. The CDR3 nucleotides are TGTGCCAGCAGCGTCCTCCAGGCCAATTCACCCCTCCACTTT.

The CDR3 loop is CASSLAGLGNSPLHF. In DNA, the CDR3 is TGTGCCAGCAGCCTCGCAGGGCTTGGGAATTCACCCCTCCACTTT. The chain is built from TRBV6-5 and TRBJ1-6, with D maybe TRBD1 (5 bases). The germline V gene has CDR1 MNHEY and CDR2 SVGAGI. V lost 6 bases to trimming and J lost 7 bases, with 16 bases between them. This CDR3 comprises 15 residues.

The chain employs TRBV5-1 and TRBJ2-5, with D possibly matching TRBD2 (5 bases). The germline CDR1 and CDR2 sequences are SGHRS and YFSETQ. With 0 bases removed from V and 5 bases from J, the gap between germline ends came to 17 bases. This CDR3 is built from 16 residues. The CDR3 is CASSLDPGLASETQYF. CDR3 sequence (DNA): TGCGCCAGCAGCTTGGACCCAGGATTAGCGTCTGAGACCCAGTACTTC. The whole variable domain, filled in from reference TRBV5-1 and TRBJ2-5, reads KAGVTQTPRYLIKTRGQQVTLSCSPISGHRSVSWYQQTPGQGLQFLFEYFSETQRNKGNFPGRFSGRQFSNSRSEMNVSTLELGDSALYLCASSLDPGLASETQYFGPGTRLLVL.

At least ten counts were recorded for this clonotype. The chain uses TRBV5-6 and TRBJ2-7; D is perhaps TRBD2 (6 bases). Trimming stripped 3 bases from V and 4 bases from J, with 14 bases between. CDR3 length: 14 residues. Germline lookup yields CDR1 SGHDT and CDR2 YYEEEE. CDR3 in amino acids: CASSSPGSPYEQYF. CDR3 nucleotide sequence: TGTGCCAGCAGCTCACCCGGGAGTCCGTACGAGCAGTACTTC.

The chain carries TRBV28 and TRBJ2-2; D not certain. Deletions cut 6 bases from V and 3 bases from J, with 11 bases between. This CDR3 spans 14 amino acids. Per germline, CDR1 MDHEN and CDR2 SYDVKM. The CDR3 bases are TGTGCCAGCAGCCCCACAGAGTACACCGGGGAGCTGTTTTTT. This sequence encodes CASSPTEYTGELFF.

The genes are TRBV2 and TRBJ2-7, with TRBD1 matching over 9 bases. With V trimmed by 3 bases and J by 3 bases, 3 bases remained unmatched. Germline values: CDR1 SNHLY, CDR2 FYNNEI. The CDR3 consists of 14 residues. The CDR3 loop reads CASSEWDRVYEQYF. The CDR3 region has the DNA TGTGCCAGCAGTGAGTGGGACAGGGTCTACGAGCAGTACTTC.

This clonotype has at least ten counts. The rearrangement uses TRBV3-1 and TRBJ2-5, with 7 bases fitting TRBD1. This CDR3 spans 15 amino acids. The germline V gene encodes CDR1 LGHDT and CDR2 YNNKEL (reference sequence). V shed 2 bases, J shed 7 bases, and the junction held 10 bases outside the gene matches. This CDR3 is CASSQHGTADGTQYF. CDR3 DNA sequence: TGTGCCAGCAGCCAACACGGGACAGCTGATGGGACCCAGTACTTC.

In this sample, this clonotype turned up many times. The CDR3 spells CAIGAESSYEQYF. The CDR3 DNA is TGTGCCATCGGGGCGGAGTCCTCCTACGAGCAGTACTTC. This rearrangement joins TRBV10-3 to TRBJ2-7; D is possibly TRBD1 (5 bases). The V and J ends lost 8 bases and 0 bases respectively, with 11 bases between them. The CDR3 sequence is 13 residues long. In germline, CDR1 is ENHRY, CDR2 SYGVKD.

The sample holds one count of this clonotype. This chain links TRBV7-6 with TRBJ2-5; D is possibly TRBD2 (5 bases). The CDR3 covers 15 residues. Trimming removed 4 bases from V and 5 bases from J, with 17 bases in between. Looked up from germline, CDR1 is SGHVS and CDR2 is FNYEAQ. The CDR3 reads CASSSTSLGEETQYF. The CDR3 bases are TGTGCCAGCAGCTCCACTAGTCTCGGGGAGGAGACCCAGTACTTC. The full variable domain, rest sourced from reference TRBV7-6 and TRBJ2-5, is GAGVSQSPRYKVTKRGQDVALRCDPISGHVSLYWYRQALGQGPEFLTYFNYEAQQDKSGLPNDRFSAERPEGSISTLTIQRTEQRDSAMYRCASSSTSLGEETQYFGPGTRLLVL.

Regarding this clonotype: Because it lacks the conserved phenylalanine or tryptophan at the end, this CDR3 is likely a read error. Because the CDR3's place on the DNA is in doubt, the DNA is left out and the CDR3 is given as listed by TCRdb. The chain employs TRBV29-1 and TRBJ2-6; the DNA was not compared with TRBD1, the D call given in the table. Germline-derived CDR1 and CDR2 are SQVTM and ANQGSEA. Ends included, the CDR3 has 9 residues. The CDR3 sequence: CSVESQGRT.

This clonotype was detected only a few times. V usage is TRBV24-1 and J usage is TRBJ1-5, with D hard to call. Germline assignment: CDR1 KGHDR and CDR2 SFDVKD. This CDR3 contains 13 residues. V was pared by 2 bases and J by 5 bases, with 6 bases between. CDR3 sequence: CATSDYGDQPQHF. In DNA form, the CDR3 reads TGTGCCACCAGTGATTATGGGGATCAGCCCCAGCATTTT.